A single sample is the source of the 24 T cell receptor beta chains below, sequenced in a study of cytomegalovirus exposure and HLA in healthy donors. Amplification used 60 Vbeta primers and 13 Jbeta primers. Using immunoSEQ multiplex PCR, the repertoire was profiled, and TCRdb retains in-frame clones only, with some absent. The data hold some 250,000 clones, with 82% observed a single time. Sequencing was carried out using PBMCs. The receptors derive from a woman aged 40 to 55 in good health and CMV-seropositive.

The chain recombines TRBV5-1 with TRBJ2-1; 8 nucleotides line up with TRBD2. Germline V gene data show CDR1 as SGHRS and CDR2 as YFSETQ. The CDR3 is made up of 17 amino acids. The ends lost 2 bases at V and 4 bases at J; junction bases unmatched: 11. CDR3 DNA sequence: TGCGCCAGCAGCTTAGCGCCCAGCGGGGGACCGTACAATGAGCAGTTCTTC. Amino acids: CASSLAPSGGPYNEQFF.

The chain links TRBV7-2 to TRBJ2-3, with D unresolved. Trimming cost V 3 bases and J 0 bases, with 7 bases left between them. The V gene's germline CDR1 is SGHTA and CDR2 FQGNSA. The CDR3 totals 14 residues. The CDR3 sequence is CASSFSHSTDTQYF. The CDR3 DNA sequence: TGTGCCAGCAGCTTTAGCCATAGCACAGATACGCAGTATTTT.

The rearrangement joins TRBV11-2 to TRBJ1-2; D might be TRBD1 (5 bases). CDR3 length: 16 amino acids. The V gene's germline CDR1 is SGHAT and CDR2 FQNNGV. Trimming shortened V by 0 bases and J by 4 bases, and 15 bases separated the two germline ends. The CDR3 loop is CASSLDYGTGRYGYTF. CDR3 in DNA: TGTGCCAGCAGCTTAGATTATGGAACAGGCCGCTATGGCTACACCTTC.

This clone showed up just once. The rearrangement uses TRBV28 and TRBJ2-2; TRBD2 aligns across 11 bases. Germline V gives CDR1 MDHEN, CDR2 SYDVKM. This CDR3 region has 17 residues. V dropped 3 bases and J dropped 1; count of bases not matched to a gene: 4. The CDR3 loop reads CASSLVAGGVNTGELFF. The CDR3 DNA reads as TGTGCCAGCAGTTTGGTAGCGGGGGGGGTGAACACCGGGGAGCTGTTTTTT. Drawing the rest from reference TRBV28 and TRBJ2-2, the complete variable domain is DVKVTQSSRYLVKRTGEKVFLECVQDMDHENMFWYRQDPGLGLRLIYFSYDVKMKEKGDIPEGYSVSREKKERFSLILESASTNQTSMYLCASSLVAGGVNTGELFFGEGSRLTVL.

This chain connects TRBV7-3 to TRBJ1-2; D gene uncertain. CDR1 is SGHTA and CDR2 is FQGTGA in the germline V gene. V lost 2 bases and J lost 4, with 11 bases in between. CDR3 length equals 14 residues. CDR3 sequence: CASSLDSGGYGYTF. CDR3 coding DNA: TGTGCCAGCAGCTTAGACTCAGGAGGCTATGGCTACACCTTC. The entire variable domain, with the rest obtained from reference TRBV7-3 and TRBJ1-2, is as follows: GAGVSQTPSNKVTEKGKYVELRCDPISGHTALYWYRQSLGQGPEFLIYFQGTGAADDSGLPNDRFFAVRPEGSVSTLKIQRTERGDSAVYLCASSLDSGGYGYTFGSGTRLTVV.

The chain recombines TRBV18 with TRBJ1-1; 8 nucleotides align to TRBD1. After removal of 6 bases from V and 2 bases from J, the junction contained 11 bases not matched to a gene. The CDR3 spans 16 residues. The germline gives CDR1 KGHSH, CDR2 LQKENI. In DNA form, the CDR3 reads TGTGCCAGCTCTCGAGACAGGGGCCTTTCCAACACTGAAGCTTTCTTT. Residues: CASSRDRGLSNTEAFF.

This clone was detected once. The CDR3 region has the DNA TGTGCCAGTAGTATCCCGGGGGGCGCGAGGACTGAAGCTTTCTTT. As protein: CASSIPGGARTEAFF. V and J are TRBV19 and TRBJ1-1; a weak D match, TRBD1 (6 bases). The V end lost 3 bases, the J end lost 5 bases, and 16 bases lay between the germline ends. CDR1 is LNHDA, CDR2 SQIVND, per germline (reference sequence). CDR3 size: 15 residues.

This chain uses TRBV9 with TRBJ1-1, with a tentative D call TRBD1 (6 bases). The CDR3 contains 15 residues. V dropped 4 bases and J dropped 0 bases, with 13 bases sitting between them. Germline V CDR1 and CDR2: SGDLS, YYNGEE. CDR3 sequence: CASSSFGQMNTEAFF. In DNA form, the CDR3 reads TGTGCCAGCAGCTCTTTCGGACAGATGAACACTGAAGCTTTCTTT.

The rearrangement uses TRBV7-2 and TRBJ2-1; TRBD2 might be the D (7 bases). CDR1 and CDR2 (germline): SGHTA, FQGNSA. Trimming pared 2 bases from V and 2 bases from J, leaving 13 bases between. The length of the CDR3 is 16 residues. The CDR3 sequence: CASSLTRGATYNEQFF. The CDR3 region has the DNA TGTGCCAGCAGCTTAACCCGGGGGGCCACCTACAATGAGCAGTTCTTC. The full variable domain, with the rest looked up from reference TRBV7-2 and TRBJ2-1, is GAGVSQSPSNKVTEKGKDVELRCDPISGHTALYWYRQSLGQGLEFLIYFQGNSAPDKSGLPSDRFSAERTGGSVSTLTIQRTQQEDSAVYLCASSLTRGATYNEQFFGPGTRLTVL.

CDR3 loop: CASSPGLAGKEQFF. The DNA for the CDR3 is TGTGCCAGCAGCCCCGGACTAGCGGGAAAGGAGCAGTTCTTC. The chain is built from TRBV7-9 and TRBJ2-1; 12 positions match TRBD2. The CDR3 has 14 residues. Germline V gives CDR1 SEHNR, CDR2 FQNEAQ (reference sequence). V lost 5 bases, J lost 10 bases, and 6 bases stayed unmatched.

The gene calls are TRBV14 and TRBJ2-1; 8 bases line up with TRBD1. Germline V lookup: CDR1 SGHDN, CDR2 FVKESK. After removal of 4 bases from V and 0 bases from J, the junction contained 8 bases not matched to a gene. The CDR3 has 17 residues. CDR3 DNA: TGTGCCAGCAGCCGGAAGGACAGGGCATTCTCCTACAATGAGCAGTTCTTC. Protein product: CASSRKDRAFSYNEQFF.

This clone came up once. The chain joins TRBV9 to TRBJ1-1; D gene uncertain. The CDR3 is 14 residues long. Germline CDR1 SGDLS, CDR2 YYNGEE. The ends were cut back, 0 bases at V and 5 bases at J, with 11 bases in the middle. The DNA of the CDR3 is TGTGCCAGCAGCGTAGCTGAGGGCCTGACTGAAGCTTTCTTT. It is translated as CASSVAEGLTEAFF.

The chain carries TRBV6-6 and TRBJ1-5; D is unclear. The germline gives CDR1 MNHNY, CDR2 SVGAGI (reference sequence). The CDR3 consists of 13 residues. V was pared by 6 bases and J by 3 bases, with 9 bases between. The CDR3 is CASSGIYNQPQHF. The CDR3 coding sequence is TGTGCCAGCAGCGGGATTTACAATCAGCCCCAGCATTTT.

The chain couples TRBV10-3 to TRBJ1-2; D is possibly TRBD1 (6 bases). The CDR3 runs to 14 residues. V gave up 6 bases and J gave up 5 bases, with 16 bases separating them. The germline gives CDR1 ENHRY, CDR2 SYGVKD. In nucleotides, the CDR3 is TGTGCCATCAGGGATACAGGGTTCGGGTATGGCTACACCTTC. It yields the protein CAIRDTGFGYGYTF.

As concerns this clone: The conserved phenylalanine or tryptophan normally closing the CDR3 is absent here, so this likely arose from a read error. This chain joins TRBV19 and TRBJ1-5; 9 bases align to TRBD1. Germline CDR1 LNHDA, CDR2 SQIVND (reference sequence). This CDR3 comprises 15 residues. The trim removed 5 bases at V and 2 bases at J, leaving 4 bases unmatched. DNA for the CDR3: TGTGCCAGTAGTGGGGACAGGGCGGGCAATCAGCCCCAGCATCTT. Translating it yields CASSGDRAGNQPQHL.

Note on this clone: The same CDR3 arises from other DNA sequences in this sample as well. In DNA form, the CDR3 reads TGCGCCAGCAGCCAGCCTCCGGGACTAGCGGGGGGGCCGGGTACCGGGGAGCTGTTTTTT. Translated, it gives CASSQPPGLAGGPGTGELFF. V usage is TRBV4-1 and J usage is TRBJ2-2, with 16 bases matching TRBD2. CDR3 size: 20 residues. Unmatched junction bases numbered 12, after V lost 3 bases and J lost 5 bases. Germline V gene lookup returns CDR1 MGHRA and CDR2 YSYEKL.

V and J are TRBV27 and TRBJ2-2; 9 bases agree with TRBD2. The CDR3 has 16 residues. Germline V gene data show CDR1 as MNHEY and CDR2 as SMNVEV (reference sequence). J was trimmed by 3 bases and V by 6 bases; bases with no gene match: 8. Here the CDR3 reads CASSRVAGADTGELFF. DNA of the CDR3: TGTGCCAGCAGCCGCGTAGCGGGGGCGGACACCGGGGAGCTGTTTTTT.

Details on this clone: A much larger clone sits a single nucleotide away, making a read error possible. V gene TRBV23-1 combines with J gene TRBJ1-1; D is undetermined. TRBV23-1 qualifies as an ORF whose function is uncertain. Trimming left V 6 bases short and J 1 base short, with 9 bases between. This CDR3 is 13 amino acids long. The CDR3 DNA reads TGCGCCAGCAGCCCCTATAGGAACACTGAAGCTTTCTTT. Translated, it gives CASSPYRNTEAFF.

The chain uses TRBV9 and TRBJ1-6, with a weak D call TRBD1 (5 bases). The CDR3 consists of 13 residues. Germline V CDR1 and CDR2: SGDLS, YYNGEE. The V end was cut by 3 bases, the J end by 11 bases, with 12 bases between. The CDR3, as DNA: TGTGCCAGCAGCGAGGGGCTGAGAGCACCCCTCCACTTT. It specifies CASSEGLRAPLHF.

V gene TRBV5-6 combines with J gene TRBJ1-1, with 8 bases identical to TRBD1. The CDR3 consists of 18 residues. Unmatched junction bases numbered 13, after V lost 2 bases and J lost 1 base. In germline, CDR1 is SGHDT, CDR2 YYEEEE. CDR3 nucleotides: TGTGCCAGCAGCTTCTCCTTAGGACAGGGTTTGGGGAACACTGAAGCTTTCTTT. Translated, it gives CASSFSLGQGLGNTEAFF.

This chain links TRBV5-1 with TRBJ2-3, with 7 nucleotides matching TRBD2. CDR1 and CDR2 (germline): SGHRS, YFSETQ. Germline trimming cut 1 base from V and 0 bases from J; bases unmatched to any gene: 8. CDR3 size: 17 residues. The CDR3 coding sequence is TGCGCCAGCAGCTTGTTGGGGGGGGGACTCAGCACAGATACGCAGTATTTT. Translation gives CASSLLGGGLSTDTQYF. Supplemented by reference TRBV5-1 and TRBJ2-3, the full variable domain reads KAGVTQTPRYLIKTRGQQVTLSCSPISGHRSVSWYQQTPGQGLQFLFEYFSETQRNKGNFPGRFSGRQFSNSRSEMNVSTLELGDSALYLCASSLLGGGLSTDTQYFGPGTRLTVL.

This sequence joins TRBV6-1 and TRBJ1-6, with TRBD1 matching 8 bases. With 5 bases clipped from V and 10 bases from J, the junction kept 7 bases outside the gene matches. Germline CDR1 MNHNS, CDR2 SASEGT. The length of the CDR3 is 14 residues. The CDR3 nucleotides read TGTGCCAGCAGTCAACTAGACAGGGGATCACCCCTCCACTTT. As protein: CASSQLDRGSPLHF.

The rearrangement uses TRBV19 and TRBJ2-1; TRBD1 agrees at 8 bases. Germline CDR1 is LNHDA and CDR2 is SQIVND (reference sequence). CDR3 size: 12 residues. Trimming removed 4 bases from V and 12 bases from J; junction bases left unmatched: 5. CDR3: CASSRIDRGQFF. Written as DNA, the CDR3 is TGTGCCAGTAGTAGAATTGACAGGGGGCAGTTCTTC. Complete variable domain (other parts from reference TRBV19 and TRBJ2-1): DGGITQSPKYLFRKEGQNVTLSCEQNLNHDAMYWYRQDPGQGLRLIYYSQIVNDFQKGDIAEGYSVSREKKESFPLTVTSAQKNPTAFYLCASSRIDRGQFFGPGTRLTVL.

CDR3 amino acids: CASSQTGNSYNEQFF. The CDR3 DNA follows: TGTGCCAGCAGCCAGACAGGGAACTCCTACAATGAGCAGTTCTTC. The chain employs TRBV4-2 and TRBJ2-1; 7 nucleotides match TRBD1. J was trimmed by 0 bases and V by 3 bases; bases with no gene match: 2. This CDR3 is 15 amino acids long. Germline V gives CDR1 LGHNA, CDR2 YNFKEQ.